What follows are 27 T cell receptor beta chains derived from one specimen sequenced in a study of T cells in Graves' hyperthyroidism and ophthalmopathy. TCR beta CDR3 region amplification was performed from RNA transcripts. A first-round RT-PCR of the TCR CDR3 used the HTBI primer set. One entry per CDR3 protein results from TCRdb running MiXCR on the multiplex PCR reads. Among approximately 690,000 distinct CDR3 sequences listed, roughly 14% were seen once. The specimen sequenced was blood. The receptors were gathered from a woman between 45 and 65 years old with Graves' ophthalmopathy.

The CDR3 spells CSAPGLAGGGETQYF. The CDR3 region has the DNA TGCAGTGCTCCCGGACTAGCGGGAGGTGGTGAGACCCAGTACTTC. The J gene is TRBJ2-5, the V gene TRBV20-1, with TRBD2 matching 14 bases. In germline, CDR1 is DFQATT, CDR2 SNEGSKA (reference sequence). The CDR3 covers 15 residues. The ends lost 5 bases at V and 5 bases at J; junction bases unmatched: 7.

This clonotype was counted a few times. The chain uses TRBV20-1 and TRBJ1-5; D uncertain. Germline lookup yields CDR1 DFQATT and CDR2 SNEGSKA (reference sequence). V lost 1 base to trimming and J lost 11 bases, with 9 bases between them. CDR3 size: 11 residues. Here the CDR3 DNA reads TGCAGTGCTAGAGCCCCCGATGCCCAGCATTTT. As protein: CSARAPDAQHF.

V and J are TRBV27 and TRBJ2-5, with D possibly being TRBD2 (6 bases). The V gene's germline CDR1 is MNHEY and CDR2 SMNVEV (reference sequence). This CDR3 is built from 13 residues. V was shortened by 5 bases and J by 4 bases, with 11 bases between the two germline ends. CDR3 DNA: TGTGCCAGCAGTCTGACTAGGCGAGAGACCCAGTACTTC. Amino acids: CASSLTRRETQYF.

This chain connects TRBV6-1 to TRBJ1-5; TRBD1 agrees at 9 bases. The germline V gene encodes CDR1 MNHNS and CDR2 SASEGT. The CDR3 has 15 amino acids. V lost 7 bases, J lost 6 bases, and 10 bases stayed unmatched. The CDR3 DNA reads as TGTGCCAGCAAAACCGGGACAGGGACTAGTCAGCCCCAGCATTTT. Its translation: CASKTGTGTSQPQHF.

This clonotype has a handful of counts. J is TRBJ2-7 and V is TRBV18, with unresolved D. The length of the CDR3 is 15 residues. Germline V CDR1 and CDR2: KGHSH, LQKENI. Between the trimmed V and J ends, which lost 0 bases and 6 bases, there was a span of 15 bases. The DNA for the CDR3 is TGTGCCAGCTCACCACCTACAGCTCCTACGGGCGAGCAGTACTTC. It encodes CASSPPTAPTGEQYF.

This clonotype turned up a few times. The rearrangement uses TRBV4-1 and TRBJ2-4; D may be TRBD2 (7 bases). The germline V gene encodes CDR1 MGHRA and CDR2 YSYEKL. This CDR3 has 18 amino acids. Trimming took 4 bases from V and 7 from J, leaving 26 bases between them. The CDR3 loop is CASSPKGGAQTGWNIQYF. The DNA for the CDR3 is TGCGCCAGCAGCCCCAAGGGGGGGGCCCAGACAGGATGGAACATTCAGTACTTC.

The CDR3 spells CASSLGPDIQYF. The CDR3 DNA follows: TGTGCCAGCAGCTTAGGTCCGGACATTCAGTACTTC. V usage is TRBV7-2 and J usage is TRBJ2-4; D unresolved. Germline CDR1 is SGHTA and CDR2 is FQGNSA. V was cut by 1 base and J by 8 bases, with 6 bases left in between. The CDR3 length is 12 residues.

This clonotype was observed at least ten times. V gene TRBV12-3 or TRBV12-4 combines with J gene TRBJ2-7; TRBD1 matches 10 bases. This CDR3 spans 16 amino acids. The ends lost 6 bases at V and 7 bases at J; junction bases unmatched: 15. The CDR3 is CASSGDDRGLLGEQYF. The CDR3 DNA reads as TGTGCCAGCAGCGGGGATGACAGGGGGCTCCTTGGGGAGCAGTACTTC.

This clonotype was counted ten times or more. This sequence joins TRBV12-3 or TRBV12-4 and TRBJ2-7; D is possibly TRBD2 (5 bases). The germline V and J ends were trimmed by 1 base and 5 bases, with 18 bases remaining between them. The CDR3 contains 16 residues. CDR3 amino acids: CASSLEVGGRGNEQYF. CDR3 sequence (DNA): TGTGCCAGCAGTTTAGAAGTTGGCGGGCGTGGCAACGAGCAGTACTTC.

This clonotype was counted many times. The CDR3 DNA is TGTGCCAGCAGGAGGGGACTAGCGGAAATCAATGAGCAGTTCTTC. It yields the protein CASRRGLAEINEQFF. The chain is built from TRBV12-3 or TRBV12-4 and TRBJ2-1, with 11 bases fitting TRBD2. J was trimmed by 6 bases and V by 6 bases; bases with no gene match: 7. CDR3 length equals 15 residues.

This clonotype has just one count. This sequence may be a read error, since a much larger clone differs from it by one base. The genes are TRBV30 and TRBJ2-3; no clear D gene. V lost 4 bases and J lost 2, with 19 bases in between. The germline gives CDR1 GTSNPN, CDR2 SVGIG (reference sequence). The CDR3 consists of 16 residues. The CDR3 is CAWTGRVQIITDTQYF. The CDR3 bases are TGTGCCTGGACTGGAAGGGTTCAAATTATCACAGATACGCAGTATTTT.

This clonotype was picked up many times. The chain employs TRBV4-1 and TRBJ2-1, with 8 bases identical to TRBD2. Germline V gene lookup returns CDR1 MGHRA and CDR2 YSYEKL. With V trimmed by 0 bases and J by 4 bases, 5 bases remained unmatched. This CDR3 has 16 amino acids. In nucleotides, the CDR3 is TGCGCCAGCAGCCAAGATAGCGCTAGCGGGTACAATGAGCAGTTCTTC. Its translation: CASSQDSASGYNEQFF.

In this sample, this clonotype turned up a few times. The CDR3 DNA sequence: TGTGCCAGCAGCTCTCAAACCCCTTTAAACACAGATACGCAGTATTTT. Amino acid sequence: CASSSQTPLNTDTQYF. This chain connects TRBV7-2 to TRBJ2-3; no reliable D call. The CDR3 is made up of 16 amino acids. The germline CDR1 and CDR2 sequences are SGHTA and FQGNSA. The V end was cut by 4 bases, the J end by 2 bases, with 16 bases between.

Many counts were recorded for this clonotype. The genes are TRBV3-1 and TRBJ2-2, with D uncertain. Between the trimmed V and J ends, which lost 1 base and 4 bases, there was a span of 4 bases. This CDR3 comprises 13 residues. Per germline, CDR1 LGHDT and CDR2 YNNKEL (reference sequence). The CDR3 bases are TGTGCCAGCAGCCAAGTTGGCACCGGGGAGCTGTTTTTT. Translating gives CASSQVGTGELFF.

The J gene is TRBJ2-1, the V gene TRBV4-3; TRBD1 is a possible D gene (5 bases). The CDR3 is 15 amino acids. From germline, CDR1 is LGHNA and CDR2 YSLEER. The V gene lost 0 bases and the J gene lost 9 bases, with 15 bases spanning the gap. The CDR3 DNA follows: TGCGCCAGCAGCCAAGATAGGGGTTTCGGTATTGAGCAGTTCTTC. This gives the protein CASSQDRGFGIEQFF.

This clonotype was observed many times. The junction departs from the called germline gene at one end, perhaps through a read error. The genes are TRBV7-2 and TRBJ2-1; 12 nucleotides agree with TRBD2. This CDR3 has 15 residues. Germline CDR1 reads SGHTA; CDR2 reads FQGNSA. The CDR3 bases are TGTGCCAGCAGTCGGACTAGCGGGACCTACAATGAGCGGTTCTTC. Encoded protein: CASSRTSGTYNERFF.

V gene TRBV11-1 combines with J gene TRBJ2-5; 13 bases line up with TRBD2. V lost 4 bases, J lost 9 bases, and 8 bases stayed unmatched. Germline assignment: CDR1 SGHAT and CDR2 FQDESV (reference sequence). The CDR3 is 15 amino acids. CDR3: CASSSGTSGIRAQYF. CDR3 DNA: TGTGCCAGCAGCTCAGGGACTAGCGGGATTAGGGCCCAGTACTTC.

Many counts were recorded for this clonotype. The rearrangement uses TRBV7-2 and TRBJ2-5; 11 nucleotides align to TRBD2. This CDR3 contains 16 residues. The V segment lost 1 base and the J segment 4 bases; nucleotides outside the gene matches: 5. Germline V gene sequence: CDR1 SGHTA, CDR2 FQGNSA. The CDR3 bases are TGTGCCAGCAGCTTAGGTCCTAGCGGGAGGCGAGAGACCCAGTACTTC. Its translation: CASSLGPSGRRETQYF. The full variable domain, in which reference TRBV7-2 and TRBJ2-5 provide the parts outside the CDR3, is GAGVSQSPSNKVTEKGKDVELRCDPISGHTALYWYRQSLGQGLEFLIYFQGNSAPDKSGLPSDRFSAERTGGSVSTLTIQRTQQEDSAVYLCASSLGPSGRRETQYFGPGTRLLVL.

At least ten counts were recorded for this clonotype. V usage is TRBV10-3 and J usage is TRBJ2-1, with D possibly TRBD1 on 6 matching bases. Trimming cost V 6 bases and J 0 bases, with 12 bases left between them. This CDR3 has 15 amino acids. Germline-derived CDR1 and CDR2 are ENHRY and SYGVKD. Here the CDR3 reads CAISSRTVSYNEQFF. As DNA, the CDR3 is TGTGCCATCAGCTCTCGGACAGTCTCCTACAATGAGCAGTTCTTC.

This chain links TRBV9 with TRBJ2-1; 12 bases fit TRBD2. Germline V lookup: CDR1 SGDLS, CDR2 YYNGEE. The ends lost 0 bases at V and 5 bases at J; junction bases unmatched: 3. The CDR3 is 16 residues long. The CDR3 region is CASSVASGGVHNEQFF. CDR3 DNA: TGTGCCAGCAGCGTAGCTAGCGGGGGGGTCCACAATGAGCAGTTCTTC.

With regard to this clonotype: At one of its ends the junction is not consistent with the germline gene, which may arise from a read error. The chain has TRBV12-3 or TRBV12-4 and TRBJ1-6; 7 bases agree with TRBD1. CDR3 length: 17 amino acids. DNA of the CDR3: TGTGCCAGCAGTTTAGGACAGGGAGGCTCCTATAATTCACCCCCCCACTTT. This translates into CASSLGQGGSYNSPPHF.

V and J are TRBV6-2 or TRBV6-3 and TRBJ2-7; D is perhaps TRBD2 (5 bases). V was cut by 0 bases and J by 5 bases, with 17 bases left in between. Germline-derived CDR1 and CDR2 are MNHEY and SVGEGT. The CDR3 runs 16 residues. The CDR3 spells CASSYSPLRANDEQYF. Here the CDR3 DNA reads TGTGCCAGCAGTTACTCGCCCTTGAGGGCCAATGACGAGCAGTACTTC.

Many counts were recorded for this clonotype. This rearrangement joins TRBV5-1 to TRBJ2-2; D unclear. CDR3 size: 16 residues. Germline assignment: CDR1 SGHRS and CDR2 YFSETQ. The germline V and J ends were trimmed by 1 base and 2 bases, with 12 bases remaining between them. The CDR3 is CASSLQGPGNTGELFF. CDR3 in DNA: TGCGCCAGCAGCTTGCAAGGTCCAGGCAACACCGGGGAGCTGTTTTTT.

The rearrangement joins TRBV19 to TRBJ2-1, with 10 nucleotides matching TRBD2. The CDR3 extends over 15 amino acids. The V gene's germline CDR1 is LNHDA and CDR2 SQIVND (reference sequence). V dropped 1 base and J dropped 9; count of bases not matched to a gene: 6. CDR3 in amino acids: CASSIVSGRAAEQFF. CDR3 nucleotides: TGTGCCAGTAGTATAGTGAGCGGGAGGGCCGCTGAGCAGTTCTTC. The variable domain in full, with the rest retrieved from reference TRBV19 and TRBJ2-1, is DGGITQSPKYLFRKEGQNVTLSCEQNLNHDAMYWYRQDPGQGLRLIYYSQIVNDFQKGDIAEGYSVSREKKESFPLTVTSAQKNPTAFYLCASSIVSGRAAEQFFGPGTRLTVL.

This clonotype was picked up many times. The chain has TRBV20-1 and TRBJ2-5; 9 bases match TRBD1. CDR3 length: 15 amino acids. The ends lost 3 bases at V and 4 bases at J; junction bases unmatched: 9. Germline values: CDR1 DFQATT, CDR2 SNEGSKA (reference sequence). CDR3 nucleotide sequence: TGCAGTGCTAGGGCCCCGGGACAGGGAGTAGAGACCCAGTACTTC. As protein: CSARAPGQGVETQYF.

This clonotype was counted many times. The rearrangement links TRBV20-1 to TRBJ2-7; a possible D gene is TRBD2 (6 bases). V lost 5 bases, J lost 7 bases, and 15 bases lay in between. The CDR3 is made up of 12 amino acids. In germline, CDR1 is DFQATT, CDR2 SNEGSKA (reference sequence). The CDR3 here is CSALLGEEEQYF. The CDR3 nucleotides read TGCAGTGCTCTCCTGGGGGAGGAGGAGCAGTACTTC.

In this sample, this clonotype turned up a few times. V is TRBV19 and J is TRBJ2-4; 9 bases match TRBD1. The length of the CDR3 is 20 residues. From germline, CDR1 is LNHDA and CDR2 SQIVND (reference sequence). With 4 bases clipped from V and 2 bases from J, the junction kept 18 bases outside the gene matches. Here the CDR3 reads CASSTTGTGNSGVSKNIQYF. The CDR3 DNA follows: TGTGCCAGTAGTACGACCGGGACAGGGAATTCCGGAGTCTCCAAAAACATTCAGTACTTC. The full variable domain, completed using reference TRBV19 and TRBJ2-4, is DGGITQSPKYLFRKEGQNVTLSCEQNLNHDAMYWYRQDPGQGLRLIYYSQIVNDFQKGDIAEGYSVSREKKESFPLTVTSAQKNPTAFYLCASSTTGTGNSGVSKNIQYFGAGTRLSVL.